This TCR beta chain was profiled in a study of T cell changes during pregnancy in multiple sclerosis. Using immunoSEQ multiplex PCR, the repertoire was profiled, and TCRdb retains in-frame clones only, with some absent. The sample contains around 69,000 clones, about 90% of which appear only once. Trimming shortened V by 4 bases and J by 6 bases, and 15 bases separated the two germline ends. The CDR3 totals 14 residues. Germline assignment: CDR1 LGHNA and CDR2 YSLEER. This clonotype was obtained from a female donor with multiple sclerosis, enrolled in a pregnancy study. The gene calls are TRBV4-3 and TRBJ1-1; D might be TRBD1 (5 bases). The sample consisted of peripheral blood, taken in the first trimester of pregnancy. CDR3: CASSLSRGMPEAFF. CDR3 nucleotides: TGCGCCAGCAGCCTGAGTCGGGGGATGCCTGAAGCTTTCTTT.